The 15 T cell receptor beta chains in this list originate from one sample, sequenced in a study of blood T cell repertoires in COVID-19. Generated by immunoSEQ multiplex PCR, the TCRdb table keeps only in-frame clones and is missing some. The repertoire holds about 240,000 clones, with around 90% as singletons. The sequencing input was peripheral blood. The receptors were sampled from a man younger than 45 with COVID-19, enrolled during active disease.

The V gene is TRBV5-1, the J gene TRBJ2-3; TRBD2 matches 13 bases. V lost 4 bases, J lost 2 bases, and 10 bases stayed unmatched. There are 18 residues in the CDR3. CDR1 SGHRS and CDR2 YFSETQ come from the germline V gene. The CDR3 reads CASSATSGGTAFTDTQYF. As DNA, the CDR3 is TGCGCCAGCAGCGCGACTAGCGGGGGGACCGCCTTCACAGATACGCAGTATTTT.

V and J are TRBV12-2 and TRBJ1-5; the table calls TRBD1, which could not be checked here. TRBV12-2 is a recognized pseudogene. The length of the CDR3 is 15 residues. CDR3 coding DNA: TGTGCAAGTCGCTTATCGCAGGGGGGTAATCAGCCCCAGCATTTT. Amino acid sequence: CASRLSQGGNQPQHF.

V gene TRBV18 combines with J gene TRBJ2-7; maybe TRBD1 (6 bases). The CDR3 length is 16 residues. CDR1 is KGHSH and CDR2 is LQKENI in the germline V gene. Trimming removed 0 bases from V and 1 base from J, with 13 bases in between. The chain's CDR3 is CASSPPMGALSYEQYF. CDR3 sequence (DNA): TGTGCCAGCTCACCACCGATGGGGGCTTTATCCTACGAGCAGTACTTC.

As DNA, the CDR3 is TGTGCCAGCAGCGCCGGGACAGGGATCGCCGGCTACACCTTC. Encoded protein: CASSAGTGIAGYTF. The J gene is TRBJ1-2, the V gene TRBV2; 9 nucleotides line up with TRBD1. Germline CDR1 reads SNHLY; CDR2 reads FYNNEI. V shed 6 bases and J 8 bases; nucleotides not matched to a gene: 10. This CDR3 contains 14 residues.

J is TRBJ2-2 and V is TRBV21-1; the table assigns TRBD1, which was not confirmed against the DNA. TRBV21-1 corresponds to a pseudogene. The CDR3 sequence is 14 residues long. The CDR3 DNA reads as TGTGCCAGCAGAACGGGACAGAACACCGGGGAGCTGTTTTTT. Translation gives CASRTGQNTGELFF.

The chain couples TRBV13 to TRBJ1-2, with 7 bases identical to TRBD1. After removal of 6 bases from V and 1 base from J, the junction contained 5 bases not matched to a gene. Germline values: CDR1 PRHDT, CDR2 FYEKMQ (reference sequence). The length of the CDR3 is 14 residues. The CDR3 sequence is CASRGTAINYGYTF. CDR3 in DNA: TGTGCCAGCAGGGGGACAGCCATTAACTATGGCTACACCTTC.

This chain joins TRBV19 and TRBJ2-3; 7 nucleotides line up with TRBD1. CDR3 length equals 13 residues. With 4 bases clipped from V and 3 bases from J, the junction kept 1 base outside the gene matches. CDR1 and CDR2 from the germline V gene are LNHDA and SQIVND (reference sequence). DNA of the CDR3: TGTGCCAGTAGTACCAGGGGGACAGATACGCAGTATTTT. Protein sequence: CASSTRGTDTQYF.

CDR3 coding DNA: TGTGCCAGCAGCGGACCTCGGAGGACTGAAGCTTTCTTT. Translated, it gives CASSGPRRTEAFF. This chain connects TRBV9 to TRBJ1-1; D not resolved. Trimming shortened V by 3 bases and J by 5 bases, and 11 bases separated the two germline ends. Germline V gene lookup returns CDR1 SGDLS and CDR2 YYNGEE. The CDR3 length is 13 residues.

This clone occurred once. The chain employs TRBV7-9 and TRBJ2-3; 8 positions agree with TRBD2. V was clipped by 5 bases and J by 9 bases; unmatched bases: 16. Germline V gene lookup returns CDR1 SEHNR and CDR2 FQNEAQ (reference sequence). CDR3 length equals 16 residues. The CDR3 bases are TGTGCCAGCAGCACCCCCAGCGGGGGCGTCCTTAGGACGCAGTATTTT. Translation gives CASSTPSGGVLRTQYF. Full variable domain (missing parts from reference TRBV7-9 and TRBJ2-3): DTGVSQNPRHKITKRGQNVTFRCDPISEHNRLYWYRQTLGQGPEFLTYFQNEAQLEKSRLLSDRFSAERPKGSFSTLEIQRTEQGDSAMYLCASSTPSGGVLRTQYFGPGTRLTVL.

The CDR3 DNA reads as TGTGCCAGCAGCCAGGGACAGGGGAAGTATTCACCCCTCCACTTT. Residues: CASSQGQGKYSPLHF. The chain couples TRBV4-2 to TRBJ1-6; 10 nucleotides match TRBD1. Looked up from germline, CDR1 is LGHNA and CDR2 is YNFKEQ. This CDR3 contains 15 residues. The V gene end was trimmed by 3 bases and the J gene end by 8 bases; junction bases not matched to a gene: 4.

The J gene is TRBJ2-7, the V gene TRBV11-2; maybe TRBD1 (6 bases). The CDR3 has 14 amino acids. Germline assignment: CDR1 SGHAT and CDR2 FQNNGV. Between the trimmed V and J ends, which lost 4 bases and 2 bases, there was a span of 12 bases. The CDR3 loop reads CASSSVTGTYEQYF. DNA of the CDR3: TGTGCCAGCAGCTCGGTGACAGGCACCTACGAGCAGTACTTC.

The gene calls are TRBV6-1 and TRBJ1-3; D is unresolved. V gave up 4 bases and J gave up 0 bases, with 10 bases separating them. CDR1 is MNHNS, CDR2 SASEGT, per germline. The CDR3 runs 15 residues. CDR3 protein: CASSGRSSSGNTIYF. The CDR3 DNA follows: TGTGCCAGCAGTGGCAGGTCGAGCTCTGGAAACACCATATATTTT.

This clone was counted once. This chain links TRBV6-5 with TRBJ1-3, with TRBD1 identical over 10 bases. This CDR3 is built from 15 residues. Germline CDR1 reads MNHEY; CDR2 reads SVGAGI. Germline trimming cut 8 bases from V and 6 bases from J; bases unmatched to any gene: 10. CDR3 coding DNA: TGTGCCAGCTCGGACTACGGACAGGGGGTAAACACCATATATTTT. Translated, it gives CASSDYGQGVNTIYF.

The chain is built from TRBV19 and TRBJ2-3; D might be TRBD2 (6 bases). The CDR3 extends over 13 amino acids. With 5 bases removed from V and 3 bases from J, the gap between germline ends came to 9 bases. Per the germline V gene, CDR1 is LNHDA and CDR2 is SQIVND (reference sequence). The CDR3 sequence is CASSAGSTDTQYF. The CDR3 region has the DNA TGTGCCAGTAGTGCGGGGTCTACAGATACGCAGTATTTT.

The CDR3 DNA is TGTGCCAGCAGCGTAGGGGGACAGGGAACTTTCGAGCAGTACTTC. Translated: CASSVGGQGTFEQYF. V is TRBV9 and J is TRBJ2-7, with 9 bases aligning to TRBD1. V shed 0 bases, J shed 6 bases, and the junction held 7 bases outside the gene matches. The CDR3 is 15 amino acids. Germline V gene lookup returns CDR1 SGDLS and CDR2 YYNGEE. The entire variable domain, with the rest obtained from reference TRBV9 and TRBJ2-7, is as follows: DSGVTQTPKHLITATGQRVTLRCSPRSGDLSVYWYQQSLDQGLQFLIQYYNGEERAKGNILERFSAQQFPDLHSELNLSSLELGDSALYFCASSVGGQGTFEQYFGPGTRLTVT.